This T cell receptor beta chain was documented in a study of shared clonotypes between healthy human individuals. Turning to the study itself: Plates per donor: three CD4 naive, three CD4 memory, two CD8 naive, one CD8 memory.

Findings and limits, study-wide: Memory subsets generally showed lower estimated richness than naive subsets. Only blood was sampled, and tissue TCR repertoires likely differ from blood ones.

Comments on this clone: Its antigen is currently unknown.

This CDR3 spans 15 amino acids. The V gene's germline CDR1 is SGHTA and CDR2 FQGNSA. V lost 4 bases, J lost 3 bases, and 12 bases lay in between. Repertoires were generated with immunoSEQ multiplex PCR, while TCRdb's copy carries only in-frame clones and drops some. The repertoire consists of approximately 940,000 clones, with 76% occurring once and the leading ten covering about 1.5%. The split of CD4+ cells yielded CD45RA+ naive and CD45RA-negative memory subsets. The chain uses TRBV7-2 and TRBJ1-4, with TRBD1 as a possible D gene (6 bases). The sequenced material came from memory CD4+ T cells sorted from blood. Indicated subset: CD45RA-negative fraction. This receptor was obtained from a man between 18 and 35 years old in good health. CDR3 protein: CASSSQTGPNEKLFF. CDR3 coding DNA: TGTGCCAGCAGCTCTCAGACAGGTCCTAATGAAAAACTGTTTTTT.